This entry features one T cell receptor (beta chain) sequence. The clone's antigen remains unknown. Qualities for individual bases were not recorded, and no much larger clone is one base off. The data derive from a study of cytomegalovirus exposure and HLA in healthy donors (dated by TCRdb to the late 2010s). As for the study more broadly: According to a later analysis, one platform produced both the 120 validation repertoires and the roughly 650 repertoires of the first cohort. The study was designed to test whether signatures of past pathogen exposure could be identified by cataloging public T cell receptors. A separate validation cohort of some 130 different subjects was used in addition to the roughly 700-subject first cohort. The study combined high-throughput TCR immunosequencing, statistical association of individual TCRs with disease status, and machine learning to predict cytomegalovirus infection status.

Donors formed part of the validation cohort, which comprised 120 subjects and was distinct from the first cohort of over 500 subjects. The library was made by the immunoSEQ multiplex PCR assay. On the study's bioinformatics: To diagnose cytomegalovirus status from the catalog of TCR beta chain sequences, a statistical classification framework was built. TCRdb limited this immuneACCESS table to in-frame rearrangements with V and J called. A share of clones is missing; checked studies link under half to unresolved V genes, and the rest is unexplained. That table is the source of V, J and clone size, and D and trimming were worked out from the DNA. This sample gives 90,000 to 100,000 clones in total; about 83% of them show up just once. The top ten hold roughly 4.3% of the sample. Results the study describes overall, beyond this receptor: The authors suggested that the approach could potentially be generalized to other disease states and immunological phenotypes. All 120 or so repertoires were used to score co-occurrence in the validation cohort in a later analysis, because that analysis had no HLA typing for the cohort. A few of the identified cytomegalovirus-associated TCR beta chains were confirmed in vitro to be specific for cytomegalovirus antigens. Most TCR sequences were seen in very few donors, while some public TCRs were found in many individuals. In both the original and validation cohorts, the classifier was reported to diagnose cytomegalovirus status with high specificity and sensitivity. Subsequent analysis determined that TCRs grouped into clusters in the first cohort also showed a tendency toward co-occurrence across the roughly 130 validation repertoires, and about 93% of cluster scores exceeded 0. A total of 150 to 200 TCR beta chains were listed by the study as associated with cytomegalovirus.

Cut back by 5 bases and 4 bases, the V and J ends lie 15 bases apart. As encoded in the germline V gene, CDR1 is MNHEY while CDR2 is SVGAGI. From its cysteine to its phenylalanine, the CDR3 spans 15 amino acids. The CDR3 DNA has 45 bases and is translated from base 1. The receptor's source is a woman in her thirties in good health and CMV-seronegative. Sequencing was carried out using PBMCs. This sequence uses TRBV6-5 and TRBJ1-5; no D gene call is confident. The nucleotide sequence is given as TGTGCCAGCAGTCTCTTCTGGGGAGGAAATCAGCCCCAGCATTTT. It codes for CASSLFWGGNQPQHF.